The 10 T cell receptor beta chains presented below share a single source sample, sequenced in a study of lymphopenia after photon versus proton radiotherapy. Sequencing was performed with immunoSEQ multiplex PCR; in TCRdb, only in-frame clones are kept and a portion is missing. The sample comprises 70,000 or so clones, roughly 92% of which are singletons, and 2.2% rests with the top ten. This specimen consisted of peripheral blood, obtained from a patient treated with photon-based radiotherapy. The receptors stem from a woman in her thirties or forties with cholangiocarcinoma.

This clone was recorded once. V usage is TRBV11-1 and J usage is TRBJ2-7, with D possibly matching TRBD1 (5 bases). Trimming removed 1 base at V and 3 bases at J, with 7 bases between. CDR3 size: 13 residues. Germline V gene sequence: CDR1 SGHAT, CDR2 FQDESV (reference sequence). CDR3 region: CASSLGQLYEQYF. CDR3 DNA: TGTGCCAGCAGCTTAGGACAGCTCTACGAGCAGTACTTC.

This chain uses TRBV7-9 with TRBJ2-2; possibly TRBD2 for D (5 bases). There are 15 residues in the CDR3. The V gene's germline CDR1 is SEHNR and CDR2 FQNEAQ (reference sequence). The V end was cut by 1 base, the J end by 5 bases, with 11 bases between. The CDR3 region is CASSLGGEWTGELFF. The CDR3 coding sequence is TGTGCCAGCAGCTTAGGTGGGGAGTGGACCGGGGAGCTGTTTTTT. Together with reference TRBV7-9 and TRBJ2-2, the CDR3 gives the full variable domain: DTGVSQNPRHKITKRGQNVTFRCDPISEHNRLYWYRQTLGQGPEFLTYFQNEAQLEKSRLLSDRFSAERPKGSFSTLEIQRTEQGDSAMYLCASSLGGEWTGELFFGEGSRLTVL.

The rearrangement joins TRBV5-1 to TRBJ2-7; 7 bases map to TRBD1. The length of the CDR3 is 17 residues. The germline CDR1 and CDR2 sequences are SGHRS and YFSETQ. The V and J ends lost 2 bases and 0 bases, in that order; junction bases with no gene match: 11. The CDR3 sequence: CASSFPTGPTLSYEQYF. The CDR3 DNA is TGCGCCAGCAGCTTCCCGACAGGGCCTACCCTCTCCTACGAGCAGTACTTC.

The chain employs TRBV18 and TRBJ1-1; the match to TRBD1 covers 8 bases. J was trimmed by 1 base and V by 3 bases; bases with no gene match: 7. The CDR3 loop spans 16 amino acids. Germline V gene data show CDR1 as KGHSH and CDR2 as LQKENI. The CDR3 is CASSPTQTGGNTEAFF. In DNA, the CDR3 is TGTGCCAGCTCACCTACGCAAACAGGGGGGAACACTGAAGCTTTCTTT. Variable domain in full (rest from reference TRBV18 and TRBJ1-1): NAGVMQNPRHLVRRRGQEARLRCSPMKGHSHVYWYRQLPEEGLKFMVYLQKENIIDESGMPKERFSAEFPKEGPSILRIQQVVRGDSAAYFCASSPTQTGGNTEAFFGQGTRLTVV.

The sample holds one count of this clone. The rearrangement joins TRBV28 to TRBJ1-1, with a tentative D call TRBD1 (5 bases). Germline loops: CDR1 MDHEN, CDR2 SYDVKM. This CDR3 is built from 16 residues. V was cut by 4 bases and J by 0 bases, with 15 bases left in between. The CDR3 coding sequence is TGTGCCAGCAGTTCCCACAGGATACGATTGAACACTGAAGCTTTCTTT. Its translation is CASSSHRIRLNTEAFF.

The chain carries TRBV11-2 and TRBJ1-6; 8 bases fit TRBD1. CDR3 length equals 15 residues. Germline assignment: CDR1 SGHAT and CDR2 FQNNGV. Trimming removed 3 bases from V and 13 bases from J; junction bases left unmatched: 11. The CDR3 coding sequence is TGTGCCAGCAGCTTGGACAGGACAGGGCACTCTCCCCTCCACTTT. Its protein product is CASSLDRTGHSPLHF.

The rearrangement uses TRBV5-1 and TRBJ1-1; maybe TRBD1 (5 bases). The CDR3 has 15 residues. The V end was cut by 4 bases, the J end by 8 bases, with 21 bases between. The germline CDR1 and CDR2 sequences are SGHRS and YFSETQ. Here the CDR3 reads CASSQEFSGTWEAFF. CDR3 DNA sequence: TGCGCCAGCAGCCAAGAGTTCTCCGGGACCTGGGAAGCTTTCTTT.

This clone was seen once. The chain combines TRBV28 with TRBJ2-4; D call uncertain. V lost 2 bases and J lost 0, with 8 bases in between. The CDR3 length is 15 residues. The germline V gene encodes CDR1 MDHEN and CDR2 SYDVKM. The CDR3 DNA is TGTGCCAGCAGTTTAGCTGTACTAGCCAAAAACATTCAGTACTTC. This translates into CASSLAVLAKNIQYF.

The gene calls are TRBV28 and TRBJ1-4, with 8 nucleotides matching TRBD1. Germline V gene sequence: CDR1 MDHEN, CDR2 SYDVKM. The CDR3 loop spans 13 amino acids. The J segment lost 8 bases and the V segment lost 10 bases, leaving 9 bases of the junction unmatched. This chain's CDR3 is CATRQGLREKLFF. The CDR3 nucleotides read TGTGCCACGCGACAGGGGCTGAGGGAAAAACTGTTTTTT. The full variable domain, in which reference TRBV28 and TRBJ1-4 provide the parts outside the CDR3, is DVKVTQSSRYLVKRTGEKVFLECVQDMDHENMFWYRQDPGLGLRLIYFSYDVKMKEKGDIPEGYSVSREKKERFSLILESASTNQTSMYLCATRQGLREKLFFGSGTQLSVL.

The rearrangement uses TRBV4-2 and TRBJ2-1, with 11 positions matching TRBD2. After removal of 2 bases from V and 8 bases from J, the junction contained 5 bases not matched to a gene. The CDR3 sequence is 15 residues long. The germline V gene encodes CDR1 LGHNA and CDR2 YNFKEQ. CDR3 region: CASSQHSGRADEQFF. In nucleotides, the CDR3 is TGTGCCAGCAGCCAACATAGCGGGAGGGCTGATGAGCAGTTCTTC.